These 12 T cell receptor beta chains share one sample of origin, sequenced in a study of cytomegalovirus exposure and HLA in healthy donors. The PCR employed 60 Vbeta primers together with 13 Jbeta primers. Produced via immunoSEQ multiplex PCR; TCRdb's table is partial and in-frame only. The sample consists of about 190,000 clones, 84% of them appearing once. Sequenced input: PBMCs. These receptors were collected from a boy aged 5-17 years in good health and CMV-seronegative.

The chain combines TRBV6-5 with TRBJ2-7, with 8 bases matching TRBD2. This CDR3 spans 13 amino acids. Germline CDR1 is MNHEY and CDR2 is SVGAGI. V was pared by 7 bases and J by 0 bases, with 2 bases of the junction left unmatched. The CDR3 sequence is CASMGLVSYEQYF. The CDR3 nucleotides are TGTGCCAGCATGGGACTAGTCTCCTACGAGCAGTACTTC.

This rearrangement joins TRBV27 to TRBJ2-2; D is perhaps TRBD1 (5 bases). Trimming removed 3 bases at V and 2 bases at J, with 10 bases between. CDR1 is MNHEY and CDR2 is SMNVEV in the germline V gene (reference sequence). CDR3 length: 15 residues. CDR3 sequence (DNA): TGTGCCAGCAGTTTGACAGAAGCCAACACCGGGGAGCTGTTTTTT. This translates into CASSLTEANTGELFF.

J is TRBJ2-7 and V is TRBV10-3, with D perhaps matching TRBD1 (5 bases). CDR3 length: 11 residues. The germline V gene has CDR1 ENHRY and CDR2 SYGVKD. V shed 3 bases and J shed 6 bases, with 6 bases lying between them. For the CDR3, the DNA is TGTGCCATCAGTGACAGGGCCGAGCAGTACTTC. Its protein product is CAISDRAEQYF.

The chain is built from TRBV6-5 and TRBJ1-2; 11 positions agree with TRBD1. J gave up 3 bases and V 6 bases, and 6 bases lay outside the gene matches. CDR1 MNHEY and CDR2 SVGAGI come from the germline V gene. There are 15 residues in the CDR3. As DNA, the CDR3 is TGTGCCAGCAGGCGCGGACAGGGGGCTCACTATGGCTACACCTTC. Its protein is CASRRGQGAHYGYTF.

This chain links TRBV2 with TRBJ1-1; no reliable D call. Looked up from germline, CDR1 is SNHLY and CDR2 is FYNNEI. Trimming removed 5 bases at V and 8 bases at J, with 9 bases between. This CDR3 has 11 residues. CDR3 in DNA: TGTGCCAGCAGTTACACCTCCGAAGCTTTCTTT. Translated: CASSYTSEAFF. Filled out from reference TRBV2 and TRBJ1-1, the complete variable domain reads EPEVTQTPSHQVTQMGQEVILRCVPISNHLYFYWYRQILGQKVEFLVSFYNNEISEKSEIFDDQFSVERPDGSNFTLKIRSTKLEDSAMYFCASSYTSEAFFGQGTRLTVV.

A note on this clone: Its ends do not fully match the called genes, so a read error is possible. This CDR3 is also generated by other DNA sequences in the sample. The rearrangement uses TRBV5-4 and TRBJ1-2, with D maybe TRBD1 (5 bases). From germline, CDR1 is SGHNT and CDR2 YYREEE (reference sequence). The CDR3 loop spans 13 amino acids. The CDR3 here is CASSPGGVYGYTF. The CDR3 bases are TGCGCCAGCAGCCCGGGAGGGGTCTATGGCTACACCTTC.

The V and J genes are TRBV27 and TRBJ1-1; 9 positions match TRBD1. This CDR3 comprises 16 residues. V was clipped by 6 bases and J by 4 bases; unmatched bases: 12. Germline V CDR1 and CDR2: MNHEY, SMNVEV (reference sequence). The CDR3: CASRYTGGGGFTEAFF. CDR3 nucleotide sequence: TGTGCCAGCAGGTATACAGGGGGCGGAGGGTTCACTGAAGCTTTCTTT.

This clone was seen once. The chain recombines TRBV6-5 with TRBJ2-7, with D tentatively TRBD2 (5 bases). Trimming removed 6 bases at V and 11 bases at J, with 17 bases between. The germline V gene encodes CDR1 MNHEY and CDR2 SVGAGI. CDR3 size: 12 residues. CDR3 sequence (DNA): TGTGCCAGCAGATCCGGGGTTAATCGGGAGTACTTC. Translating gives CASRSGVNREYF.

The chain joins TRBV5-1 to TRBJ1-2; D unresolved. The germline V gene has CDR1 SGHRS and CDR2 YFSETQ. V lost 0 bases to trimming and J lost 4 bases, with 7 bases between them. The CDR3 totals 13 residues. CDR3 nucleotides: TGCGCCAGCAGCTTGGAGGGAGTCTATGGCTACACCTTC. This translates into CASSLEGVYGYTF. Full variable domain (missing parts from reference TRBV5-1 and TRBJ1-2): KAGVTQTPRYLIKTRGQQVTLSCSPISGHRSVSWYQQTPGQGLQFLFEYFSETQRNKGNFPGRFSGRQFSNSRSEMNVSTLELGDSALYLCASSLEGVYGYTFGSGTRLTVV.

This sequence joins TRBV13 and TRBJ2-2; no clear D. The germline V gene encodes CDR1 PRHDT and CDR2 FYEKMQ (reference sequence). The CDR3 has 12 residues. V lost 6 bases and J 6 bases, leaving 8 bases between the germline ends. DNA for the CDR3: TGTGCCAGCAGTTTCCCCGCCGGGGAGCTGTTTTTT. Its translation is CASSFPAGELFF.

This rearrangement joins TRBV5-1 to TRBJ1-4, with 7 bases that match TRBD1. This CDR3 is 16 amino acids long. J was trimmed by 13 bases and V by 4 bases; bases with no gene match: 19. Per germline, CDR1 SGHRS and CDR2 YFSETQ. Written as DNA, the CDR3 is TGCGCCAGCAGCGAAACAACAGGGGTTGGGACGGAGGTACTGTTTTTT. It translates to CASSETTGVGTEVLFF.

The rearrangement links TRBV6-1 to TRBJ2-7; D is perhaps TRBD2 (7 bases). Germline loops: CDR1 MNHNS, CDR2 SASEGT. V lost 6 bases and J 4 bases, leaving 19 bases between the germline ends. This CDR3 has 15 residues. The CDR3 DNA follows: TGTGCCAGCAGGGGGAGGGGGGACTATTTTTACGAGCAGTACTTC. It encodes CASRGRGDYFYEQYF.